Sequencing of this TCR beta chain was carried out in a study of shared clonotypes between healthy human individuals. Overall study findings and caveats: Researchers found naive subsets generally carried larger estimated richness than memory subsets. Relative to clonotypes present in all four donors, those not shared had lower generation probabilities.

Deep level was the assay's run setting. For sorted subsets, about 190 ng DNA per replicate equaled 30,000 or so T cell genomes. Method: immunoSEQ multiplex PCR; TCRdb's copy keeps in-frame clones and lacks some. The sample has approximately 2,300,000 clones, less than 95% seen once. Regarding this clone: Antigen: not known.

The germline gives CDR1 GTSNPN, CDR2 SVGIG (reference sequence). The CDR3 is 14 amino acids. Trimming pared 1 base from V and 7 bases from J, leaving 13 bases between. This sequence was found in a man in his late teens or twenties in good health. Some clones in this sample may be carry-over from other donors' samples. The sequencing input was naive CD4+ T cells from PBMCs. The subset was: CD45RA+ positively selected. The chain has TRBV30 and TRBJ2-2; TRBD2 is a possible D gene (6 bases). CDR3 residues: CAWSGQTSFGELFF. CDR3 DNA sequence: TGTGCCTGGAGTGGACAGACTAGTTTCGGGGAGCTGTTTTTT.